The 30 T cell receptor beta chains given below trace back to one sample, sequenced in a study of identical twins. TCRdb reanalysed the 5' RACE reads using MiXCR and keeps one entry per CDR3 protein. The sample holds about 190,000 distinct CDR3 sequences, approximately 15% seen once. The data also belong to a second study, concerning T cells expressing NK-cell markers.

The material sequenced was CD8+ T cells sorted from blood. Receptors were obtained from a woman younger than 30 in good health.

This clonotype was seen more than once but under ten times. This chain joins TRBV7-8 and TRBJ2-7, with 7 bases that match TRBD1. The CDR3 consists of 14 residues. Trimming removed 7 bases from V and 4 bases from J; junction bases left unmatched: 10. Germline V gives CDR1 SGHVS, CDR2 FQNEAQ. The CDR3 region is CASIPTGSVYEQYF. For the CDR3, the DNA is TGTGCCAGCATCCCGACAGGGTCCGTTTACGAGCAGTACTTC.

This clonotype was counted between two and nine times. This chain links TRBV5-1 with TRBJ2-5; possibly TRBD2 for D (5 bases). Trimming removed 2 bases at V and 2 bases at J, with 13 bases between. Germline V gives CDR1 SGHRS, CDR2 YFSETQ. CDR3 length: 15 residues. CDR3 amino acids: CASSLPGTDQETQYF. The CDR3 DNA reads as TGCGCCAGCAGCTTACCGGGAACAGATCAAGAGACCCAGTACTTC. Full variable domain (outside the CDR3, taken from reference TRBV5-1 and TRBJ2-5): KAGVTQTPRYLIKTRGQQVTLSCSPISGHRSVSWYQQTPGQGLQFLFEYFSETQRNKGNFPGRFSGRQFSNSRSEMNVSTLELGDSALYLCASSLPGTDQETQYFGPGTRLLVL.

This clonotype was detected ten times or more. The chain combines TRBV7-9 with TRBJ1-4; D is unclear. The CDR3 extends over 15 amino acids. Germline loops: CDR1 SEHNR, CDR2 FQNEAQ (reference sequence). V lost 5 bases and J lost 2, with 12 bases in between. CDR3 in amino acids: CASSPRVGTNEKLFF. The CDR3 DNA is TGTGCCAGCAGCCCCCGCGTGGGGACTAATGAAAAACTGTTTTTT.

This rearrangement joins TRBV12-3 or TRBV12-4 to TRBJ2-7, with 9 bases matching TRBD1. Unmatched junction bases numbered 4, after V lost 10 bases and J lost 0 bases. The CDR3 has 13 amino acids. CDR3 sequence reads: CAIGTGNSYEQYF. Written as DNA, the CDR3 is TGTGCCATCGGGACAGGGAACTCCTACGAGCAGTACTTC.

The chain carries TRBV7-9 and TRBJ1-2; the D gene is possibly TRBD1 (6 bases). V shed 5 bases and J shed 8 bases, with 15 bases lying between them. This CDR3 is built from 13 residues. Looked up from germline, CDR1 is SEHNR and CDR2 is FQNEAQ (reference sequence). CDR3 coding DNA: TGTGCCAGCAGCACACAGGGTTGGGGCGGCTACACCTTC. Protein: CASSTQGWGGYTF.

This clonotype was seen a single time. The junction shows a germline mismatch at one end, possibly a read error. J is TRBJ2-5 and V is TRBV7-2; TRBD2 might be the D (5 bases). CDR3 size: 15 residues. Germline CDR1 SGHTA, CDR2 FQGNSA. The DNA of the CDR3 is TGTGCCGGCAGCTTAGCTAGCTATTCGGAAGAGACCCAGTACTTC. Protein: CAGSLASYSEETQYF.

This clonotype was recorded a few times. The J gene is TRBJ2-3, the V gene TRBV6-5, with D perhaps matching TRBD1 or TRBD2 (5 bases each). Trimming stripped 4 bases from V and 4 bases from J, with 18 bases between. This CDR3 has 16 amino acids. CDR1 and CDR2 from the germline V gene are MNHEY and SVGAGI. The CDR3 DNA reads as TGTGCCAGCAGTTTAGAACACTGGGACCGCGCAGATACGCAGTATTTT. This sequence encodes CASSLEHWDRADTQYF.

This clonotype has more than one count but fewer than ten. This sequence joins TRBV4-1 and TRBJ2-1, with TRBD2 identical over 13 bases. There are 16 residues in the CDR3. V lost 7 bases and J lost 5; bases outside the gene matches: 8. The germline V gene has CDR1 MGHRA and CDR2 YSYEKL. CDR3 DNA sequence: TGCGCCAGCAAAACTAGCGGGGGGGCCGAGAACAATGAGCAGTTCTTC. Translating it yields CASKTSGGAENNEQFF.

This clonotype was detected many times. The rearrangement joins TRBV6-5 to TRBJ1-5; TRBD1 might be the D (6 bases). Deletions cut 3 bases from V and 4 bases from J, with 13 bases between. The CDR3 spans 15 residues. Germline V gene data show CDR1 as MNHEY and CDR2 as SVGAGI. CDR3 DNA: TGTGCCAGCAGTTATTTATCAGGGGCGAATCAGCCCCAGCATTTT. Amino acid sequence: CASSYLSGANQPQHF.

This clonotype was counted a few times. This chain uses TRBV6-5 with TRBJ1-1, with D unclear. V lost 2 bases and J lost 1, with 5 bases in between. CDR1 MNHEY and CDR2 SVGAGI come from the germline V gene. The CDR3 is made up of 13 amino acids. The CDR3 loop is CASSYIPNTEAFF. For the CDR3, the DNA is TGTGCCAGCAGTTACATCCCGAACACTGAAGCTTTCTTT.

This chain links TRBV7-8 with TRBJ2-3, with D tentatively TRBD1 (5 bases). V was clipped by 4 bases and J by 6 bases, with 14 bases between them. Germline V gene lookup returns CDR1 SGHVS and CDR2 FQNEAQ. The CDR3 consists of 14 residues. CDR3 in amino acids: CASSSEPAGDTQYF. The DNA of the CDR3 is TGTGCCAGCAGCTCTGAGCCTGCAGGGGATACGCAGTATTTT.

This clonotype was counted only a few times. The chain links TRBV29-1 to TRBJ2-1; D is uncertain. The CDR3 sequence is 14 residues long. Per the germline V gene, CDR1 is SQVTM and CDR2 is ANQGSEA. With 4 bases removed from V and 2 bases from J, the gap between germline ends came to 12 bases. CDR3 protein: CSVAGSVPYNEQFF. The CDR3 coding sequence is TGCAGCGTTGCAGGATCTGTCCCCTACAATGAGCAGTTCTTC.

This clonotype showed up just a few times. The CDR3 nucleotides read TGTGCCAGCAGCAACAGACTAATACCCTACGAGCAGTACTTC. As protein: CASSNRLIPYEQYF. This chain connects TRBV7-9 to TRBJ2-7; a weak D match, TRBD2 (5 bases). Looked up from germline, CDR1 is SEHNR and CDR2 is FQNEAQ (reference sequence). The CDR3 length is 14 residues. Trimming shortened V by 5 bases and J by 2 bases, and 13 bases separated the two germline ends.

This chain connects TRBV20-1 to TRBJ2-3; no firm D call. Germline CDR1 DFQATT, CDR2 SNEGSKA (reference sequence). The CDR3 contains 12 residues. V was pared by 5 bases and J by 4 bases, with 10 bases between. CDR3 coding DNA: TGCAGTGCTGCCCGCGTTTCAGATACGCAGTATTTT. It specifies CSAARVSDTQYF.

This clonotype was recorded many times. The DNA of the CDR3 is TGTGCCAGCGGGCTCGGAGTTGAGACCCAGTACTTC. Translation: CASGLGVETQYF. The chain combines TRBV12-3 or TRBV12-4 with TRBJ2-5; D is undetermined. The CDR3 consists of 12 residues. Trimming stripped 8 bases from V and 5 bases from J, with 12 bases between.

The CDR3 region is CSAEMTSVGYNEQFF. The CDR3 bases are TGCAGTGCGGAAATGACTAGCGTGGGCTACAATGAGCAGTTCTTC. This chain links TRBV20-1 with TRBJ2-1, with 8 nucleotides matching TRBD2. V dropped 6 bases and J dropped 3; count of bases not matched to a gene: 10. The CDR3 has 15 amino acids. Germline CDR1 is DFQATT and CDR2 is SNEGSKA (reference sequence).

This clonotype has only a few counts. Written as DNA, the CDR3 is TGTGCCAGCAGCATCCGACAGGGGGCACAGCCCCAGCATTTT. Its translation is CASSIRQGAQPQHF. The chain is built from TRBV5-6 and TRBJ1-5; 10 bases line up with TRBD1. In germline, CDR1 is SGHDT, CDR2 YYEEEE. CDR3 size: 14 residues. The trim removed 4 bases at V and 7 bases at J, leaving 5 bases unmatched.

This clonotype has a handful of counts. This chain joins TRBV12-3 or TRBV12-4 and TRBJ2-3; 13 bases match TRBD2. Trimming took 6 bases from V and 13 from J; bases not matched to a gene: 16. The CDR3 has 16 residues. CDR3 bases: TGTGCCAGCAGCTCCGGGACTAGCGGGACGCTGATCGGGGAGTATTTT. This translates into CASSSGTSGTLIGEYF.

The sample holds a few counts of this clonotype. The rearrangement links TRBV12-3 or TRBV12-4 to TRBJ1-1; TRBD1 agrees at 7 bases. The CDR3 sequence is 13 residues long. The trim removed 3 bases at V and 8 bases at J, leaving 6 bases unmatched. For the CDR3, the DNA is TGTGCCAGCAGTTTCGCAGGGGGGGGAGAAGCTTTCTTT. This encodes CASSFAGGGEAFF.

The chain recombines TRBV6-2 or TRBV6-3 with TRBJ2-2, with TRBD1 matching 9 bases. Germline V gene sequence: CDR1 MNHEY, CDR2 SVGEGT. The CDR3 covers 14 residues. After removal of 8 bases from V and 5 bases from J, the junction contained 6 bases not matched to a gene. The chain's CDR3 is CASLLQGATGELFF. DNA of the CDR3: TGTGCCAGCTTACTACAGGGGGCAACCGGGGAGCTGTTTTTT.

CDR3 in amino acids: CASSFGNGELFF. CDR3 DNA sequence: TGTGCCAGCAGTTTCGGGAACGGGGAGCTGTTTTTT. The rearrangement links TRBV12-3 or TRBV12-4 to TRBJ2-2, with D tentatively TRBD2 (5 bases). Trimming pared 3 bases from V and 7 bases from J, leaving 6 bases between. The CDR3 covers 12 residues.

This clonotype has just a few counts. The junction and the germline gene differ at one end; a read error may be behind it. J is TRBJ1-1 and V is TRBV4-3, with D unresolved. Germline CDR1 and CDR2: LGHNA and YSLEER. The CDR3 runs 11 residues. The CDR3 region is CASSQEGQAFF. The CDR3 bases are TGCGCCAGTAGCCAAGAGGGTCAAGCTTTCTTT.

The V gene is TRBV11-2, the J gene TRBJ2-2; 10 positions match TRBD2. Trimming removed 2 bases from V and 7 bases from J; junction bases left unmatched: 4. The CDR3 is 15 amino acids. From germline, CDR1 is SGHAT and CDR2 FQNNGV. The CDR3: CASSLWTSGGGELFF. In DNA form, the CDR3 reads TGTGCCAGCAGCTTATGGACTAGCGGTGGCGGGGAGCTGTTTTTT.

The rearrangement links TRBV5-1 to TRBJ2-7; 10 nucleotides agree with TRBD2. The CDR3 totals 16 residues. V gave up 4 bases and J gave up 4 bases; unmatched junction bases: 11. Per germline, CDR1 SGHRS and CDR2 YFSETQ. The CDR3 sequence: CASSVRTGTSVYEQYF. DNA of the CDR3: TGCGCCAGCAGCGTACGGACCGGGACTAGCGTGTACGAGCAGTACTTC. Variable domain in full (rest from reference TRBV5-1 and TRBJ2-7): KAGVTQTPRYLIKTRGQQVTLSCSPISGHRSVSWYQQTPGQGLQFLFEYFSETQRNKGNFPGRFSGRQFSNSRSEMNVSTLELGDSALYLCASSVRTGTSVYEQYFGPGTRLTVT.

This clonotype was seen only once. The chain links TRBV27 to TRBJ2-7; D unclear. V was cut by 4 bases and J by 3 bases, with 13 bases left in between. Germline V gives CDR1 MNHEY, CDR2 SMNVEV (reference sequence). The CDR3 is 14 residues long. The CDR3 loop reads CASSSGPGLYEQYF. CDR3 in DNA: TGTGCCAGCAGTTCGGGTCCAGGCCTCTACGAGCAGTACTTC.

This sequence joins TRBV12-3 or TRBV12-4 and TRBJ2-1; unclear D gene. V was pared by 7 bases and J by 9 bases, with 13 bases between. The length of the CDR3 is 12 residues. DNA for the CDR3: TGTGCCAGCACCCTTAGTTTCCCTGAGCAGTTCTTC. This sequence encodes CASTLSFPEQFF.

The chain joins TRBV12-3 or TRBV12-4 to TRBJ2-7; no firm D call. Deletions cut 2 bases from V and 2 bases from J, with 7 bases between. The CDR3 extends over 13 amino acids. CDR3 sequence reads: CASSLLGTYEQYF. In nucleotides, the CDR3 is TGTGCCAGCAGTTTACTGGGGACCTACGAGCAGTACTTC.

This clonotype was seen at least ten times. J is TRBJ2-5 and V is TRBV5-1, with TRBD1 identical over 8 bases. CDR1 is SGHRS and CDR2 is YFSETQ in the germline V gene. Trimming at V came to 4 bases and at J to 9 bases, leaving 8 bases not matched to a gene. CDR3 size: 13 residues. The CDR3 region is CASSPGTGTSQYF. Written as DNA, the CDR3 is TGCGCCAGCAGCCCTGGGACAGGAACCTCCCAGTACTTC.

This clonotype was counted a few times. The CDR3 spells CACSLQGNEQFF. CDR3 DNA: TGTGCCTGTAGCCTCCAGGGTAATGAGCAGTTCTTC. The gene calls are TRBV30 and TRBJ2-1; TRBD1 might be the D (5 bases). The CDR3 length is 12 residues. V was clipped by 6 bases and J by 7 bases, with 13 bases between them. Germline loops: CDR1 GTSNPN, CDR2 SVGIG (reference sequence).

The genes are TRBV5-1 and TRBJ2-1; 11 positions match TRBD2. Trimming took 2 bases from V and 1 from J; bases not matched to a gene: 2. Looked up from germline, CDR1 is SGHRS and CDR2 is YFSETQ. This CDR3 region has 16 residues. The CDR3 DNA reads as TGCGCCAGCAGCTTTAGCGGGGGGGAATCCTACAATGAGCAGTTCTTC. Translating it yields CASSFSGGESYNEQFF.